The clone carrying this TCR beta chain was recorded a few times. Its specificity is not known. Looked up from germline, CDR1 is LNHDA and CDR2 is SQIVND (reference sequence). The CDR3 loop spans 15 amino acids. The V end lost 4 bases, the J end lost 0 bases, and 12 bases lay between the germline ends. This entry is derived from a study of cytomegalovirus exposure and HLA in healthy donors. Study background: HLA-typed donors were the source of about 85 million unique TCRs held in an early data release.

PCR was performed using 60 Vbeta and 13 Jbeta primers. Authors' data handling: An analysis that came later counted 70 million to 100 million unique TCR beta chains, roughly 11 million shared. Repertoires were generated with immunoSEQ multiplex PCR, while TCRdb's copy carries only in-frame clones and drops some. V and J calls and clone size are copied from that table; D and trimming were computed from the DNA. Seen here are 150,000 or so clones, around 80% observed once, and the top ten hold about 13%. The study, taken as a whole, reports: Later work associated 16,951 TCR beta sequences with HLA alleles at 0.05 false discovery rate.

The sample was PBMCs. The receptor was derived from a middle-aged man in good health and CMV-seropositive. The chain is built from TRBV19 and TRBJ1-1; D gene uncertain. The CDR3: CASSTSGSMNTEAFF. As DNA, the CDR3 is TGTGCCAGTAGTACCTCCGGGAGTATGAACACTGAAGCTTTCTTT.